What follows is one T cell receptor (beta chain) and its context. The data stem from a study of cytotoxic CD8 clonotypes in ibrutinib-treated CLL. About the research overall: Mean productive templates were about 260,000; mean productive rearrangements were over 80,000.

Germline lookup yields CDR1 SGHTA and CDR2 FQGNSA. Trimming cost V 3 bases and J 1 base, with 9 bases left between them. This CDR3 comprises 14 residues. Clones were read by immunoSEQ multiplex PCR, and TCRdb kept only the in-frame ones, dropping some. Seen here are approximately 92,000 clones, about 74% observed once, and the top ten hold roughly 25%. This TCR came from a human donor with chronic lymphocytic leukemia. The chain employs TRBV7-2 and TRBJ1-1; maybe TRBD1 (5 bases). The sequenced sample was PBMCs, obtained after 24 months of ibrutinib treatment. CDR3 sequence: CASSFLGRNTEAFF. The CDR3 bases are TGTGCCAGCAGCTTCTTGGGACGGAACACTGAAGCTTTCTTT.